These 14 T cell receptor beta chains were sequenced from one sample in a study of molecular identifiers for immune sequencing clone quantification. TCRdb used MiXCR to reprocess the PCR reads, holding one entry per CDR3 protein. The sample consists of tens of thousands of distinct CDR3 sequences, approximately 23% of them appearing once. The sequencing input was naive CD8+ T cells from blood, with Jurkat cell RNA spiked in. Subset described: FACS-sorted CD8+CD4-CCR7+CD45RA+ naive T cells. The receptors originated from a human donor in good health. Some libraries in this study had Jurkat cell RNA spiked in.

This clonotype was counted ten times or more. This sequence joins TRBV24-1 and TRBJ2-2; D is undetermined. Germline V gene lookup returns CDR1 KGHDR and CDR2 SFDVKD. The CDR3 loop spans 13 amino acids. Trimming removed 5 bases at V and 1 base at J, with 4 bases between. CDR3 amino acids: CATSVKNTGELFF. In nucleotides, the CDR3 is TGTGCCACCAGTGTAAAGAACACCGGGGAGCTGTTTTTT.

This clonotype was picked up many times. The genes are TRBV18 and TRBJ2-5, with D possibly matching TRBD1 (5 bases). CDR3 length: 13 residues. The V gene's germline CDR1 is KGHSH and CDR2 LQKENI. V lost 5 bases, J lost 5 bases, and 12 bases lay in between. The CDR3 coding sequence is TGTGCCAGCTCATCTACAGGTTCTGAGACCCAGTACTTC. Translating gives CASSSTGSETQYF. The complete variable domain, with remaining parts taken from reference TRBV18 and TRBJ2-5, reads NAGVMQNPRHLVRRRGQEARLRCSPMKGHSHVYWYRQLPEEGLKFMVYLQKENIIDESGMPKERFSAEFPKEGPSILRIQQVVRGDSAAYFCASSSTGSETQYFGPGTRLLVL.

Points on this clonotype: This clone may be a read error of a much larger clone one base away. The CDR3 DNA sequence: TGTGCCAGTGGATGTCAGGGGCTGAACACTGAAGCTTTCTTT. This translates into CASGCQGLNTEAFF. The rearrangement links TRBV12-3 or TRBV12-4 to TRBJ1-1; TRBD1 is a possible D gene (6 bases). The CDR3 is made up of 14 amino acids. The V end was cut by 9 bases, the J end by 0 bases, with 14 bases between.

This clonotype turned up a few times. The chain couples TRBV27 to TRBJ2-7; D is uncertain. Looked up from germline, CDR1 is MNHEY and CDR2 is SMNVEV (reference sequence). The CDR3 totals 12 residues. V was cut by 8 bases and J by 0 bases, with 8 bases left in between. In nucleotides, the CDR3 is TGTGCCAGCTCCGGGCCCTCCTACGAGCAGTACTTC. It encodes CASSGPSYEQYF.

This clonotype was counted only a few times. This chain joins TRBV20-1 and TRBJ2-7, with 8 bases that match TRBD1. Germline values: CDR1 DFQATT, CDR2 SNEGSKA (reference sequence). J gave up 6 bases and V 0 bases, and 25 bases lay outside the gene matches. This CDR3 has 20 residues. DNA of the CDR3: TGCAGTGCTAGAGATCCCCCCAGGGGGCGATGGAGGGGAGCTTCGGGCGAGCAGTACTTC. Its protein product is CSARDPPRGRWRGASGEQYF.

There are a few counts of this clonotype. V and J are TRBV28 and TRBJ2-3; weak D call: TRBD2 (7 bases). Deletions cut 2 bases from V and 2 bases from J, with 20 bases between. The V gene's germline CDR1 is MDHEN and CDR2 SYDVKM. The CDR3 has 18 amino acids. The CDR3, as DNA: TGTGCCAGCAGTTTAGAGGGGGGGTCAGTCGACTTCACAGATACGCAGTATTTT. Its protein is CASSLEGGSVDFTDTQYF.

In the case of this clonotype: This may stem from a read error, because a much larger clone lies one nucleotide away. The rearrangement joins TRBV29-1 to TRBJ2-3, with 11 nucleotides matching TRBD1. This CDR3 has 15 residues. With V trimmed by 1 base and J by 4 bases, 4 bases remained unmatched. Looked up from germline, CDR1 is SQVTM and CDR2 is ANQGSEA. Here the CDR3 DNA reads TGCAGCGTTGAAGGGGGACAGGGGGGCGCAGATACGCAGTATTTT. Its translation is CSVEGGQGGADTQYF.

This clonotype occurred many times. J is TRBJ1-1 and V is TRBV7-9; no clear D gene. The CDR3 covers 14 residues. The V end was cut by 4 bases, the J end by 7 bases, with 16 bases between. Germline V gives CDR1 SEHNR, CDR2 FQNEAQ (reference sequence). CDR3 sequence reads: CASSSTGRTFEAFF. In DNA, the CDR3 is TGTGCCAGCAGCTCGACGGGCCGGACTTTTGAAGCTTTCTTT. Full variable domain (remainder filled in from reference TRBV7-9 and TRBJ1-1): DTGVSQNPRHKITKRGQNVTFRCDPISEHNRLYWYRQTLGQGPEFLTYFQNEAQLEKSRLLSDRFSAERPKGSFSTLEIQRTEQGDSAMYLCASSSTGRTFEAFFGQGTRLTVV.

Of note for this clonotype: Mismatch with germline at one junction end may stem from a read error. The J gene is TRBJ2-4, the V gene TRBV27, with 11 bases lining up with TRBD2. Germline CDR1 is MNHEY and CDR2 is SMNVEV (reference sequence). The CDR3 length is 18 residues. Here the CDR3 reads CASSPLAGAAVAKNIQNF. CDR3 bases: TGTGCCAGCAGTCCACTAGCGGGAGCGGCGGTAGCCAAAAACATTCAGAACTTC.

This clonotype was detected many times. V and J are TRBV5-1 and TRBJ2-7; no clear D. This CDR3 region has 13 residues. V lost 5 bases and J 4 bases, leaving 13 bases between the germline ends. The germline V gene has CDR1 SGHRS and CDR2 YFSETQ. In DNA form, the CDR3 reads TGCGCCAGCAGGCCGCCCGATAATTACGAGCAGTACTTC. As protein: CASRPPDNYEQYF. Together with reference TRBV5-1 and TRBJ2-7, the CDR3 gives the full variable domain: KAGVTQTPRYLIKTRGQQVTLSCSPISGHRSVSWYQQTPGQGLQFLFEYFSETQRNKGNFPGRFSGRQFSNSRSEMNVSTLELGDSALYLCASRPPDNYEQYFGPGTRLTVT.

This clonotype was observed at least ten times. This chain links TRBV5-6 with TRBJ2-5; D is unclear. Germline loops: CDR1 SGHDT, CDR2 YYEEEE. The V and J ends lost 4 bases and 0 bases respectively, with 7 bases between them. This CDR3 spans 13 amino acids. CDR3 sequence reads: CASSLEYQETQYF. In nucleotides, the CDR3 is TGTGCCAGCAGCCTTGAGTACCAAGAGACCCAGTACTTC.

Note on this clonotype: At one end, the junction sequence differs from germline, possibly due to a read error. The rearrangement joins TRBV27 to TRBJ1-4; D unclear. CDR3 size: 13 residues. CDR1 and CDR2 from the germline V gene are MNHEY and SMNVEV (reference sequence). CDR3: CASTTTTNEELFF. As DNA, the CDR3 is TGTGCCAGCACGACAACAACTAATGAAGAACTGTTTTTT.

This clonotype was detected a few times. The CDR3 protein is CANPGQHVSSTDTQYF. The CDR3 DNA sequence: TGTGCCAACCCGGGACAGCACGTTTCTAGCACAGATACGCAGTATTTT. The chain employs TRBV3-1 and TRBJ2-3; 7 nucleotides align to TRBD1. CDR3 length: 16 residues. Germline CDR1 reads LGHDT; CDR2 reads YNNKEL (reference sequence). V dropped 10 bases and J dropped 0; count of bases not matched to a gene: 13.

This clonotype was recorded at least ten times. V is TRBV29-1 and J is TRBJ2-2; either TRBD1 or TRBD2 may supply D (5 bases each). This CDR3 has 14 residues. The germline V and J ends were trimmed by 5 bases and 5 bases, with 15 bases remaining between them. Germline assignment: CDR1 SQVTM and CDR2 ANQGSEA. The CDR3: CSVLEGISTGELFF. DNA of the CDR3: TGCAGCGTTCTTGAGGGGATTAGTACCGGGGAGCTGTTTTTT.